Each of the 27 T cell receptor beta chains below was sequenced from the same sample in a study of blood T cells in healthy people across ages. A second 7 to 11 cycle PCR used barcoded and J-beta primers. In TCRdb, the 5' RACE reads were re-called with MiXCR into one record per CDR3 protein. The table has 540,000 or so distinct CDR3 sequences, approximately 25% seen once. Another study also made use of these data, one on T cells of mothers and their children.

Sequencing was carried out using blood. Receptor source: a boy aged 5-17 years in good health.

The rearrangement joins TRBV27 to TRBJ2-5; 10 bases match TRBD1. J lost 5 bases, V lost 6 bases, and 3 bases had no gene match. Germline CDR1 is MNHEY and CDR2 is SMNVEV (reference sequence). The CDR3 totals 13 residues. The chain's CDR3 is CASRKTGGETQYF. Written as DNA, the CDR3 is TGTGCCAGCAGAAAGACAGGGGGCGAGACCCAGTACTTC.

The rearrangement joins TRBV2 to TRBJ2-4; D is perhaps TRBD2 (5 bases). Germline CDR1 and CDR2: SNHLY and FYNNEI. The CDR3 loop spans 15 amino acids. Trimming stripped 6 bases from V and 0 bases from J, with 12 bases between. CDR3 in DNA: TGTGCCAGCAGCCACGACGGACTAGCCAAAAACATTCAGTACTTC. Translation: CASSHDGLAKNIQYF.

The rearrangement uses TRBV6-1 and TRBJ2-7; 7 bases align to TRBD1. From germline, CDR1 is MNHNS and CDR2 SASEGT. The CDR3 is 18 residues long. V shed 3 bases, J shed 1 base, and the junction held 15 bases outside the gene matches. The CDR3 here is CASSDNTPGQIFSYEQYF. In DNA form, the CDR3 reads TGTGCCAGCAGTGACAATACTCCGGGACAGATATTTTCCTACGAGCAGTACTTC.

This clonotype was seen a handful of times. The chain joins TRBV29-1 to TRBJ1-1; D is undetermined. The CDR3 covers 14 residues. Trimming removed 2 bases from V and 3 bases from J, with 13 bases in between. Germline lookup yields CDR1 SQVTM and CDR2 ANQGSEA. CDR3 sequence (DNA): TGCAGCGTTGAAACATGGGCAGCTTACACTGAAGCTTTCTTT. Translation: CSVETWAAYTEAFF.

This clonotype came up a few times. The chain is built from TRBV6-1 and TRBJ2-7, with D hard to call. V was cut by 6 bases and J by 0 bases, with 12 bases left in between. The CDR3 totals 14 residues. Germline CDR1 reads MNHNS; CDR2 reads SASEGT. For the CDR3, the DNA is TGTGCCAGCAGGGACGCTACCGACTCCTACGAGCAGTACTTC. As protein: CASRDATDSYEQYF.

This clonotype has just a few counts. V is TRBV7-9 and J is TRBJ1-2; TRBD1 agrees at 8 bases. The trim removed 5 bases at V and 2 bases at J, leaving 4 bases unmatched. CDR1 and CDR2 (germline): SEHNR, FQNEAQ (reference sequence). This CDR3 is 14 amino acids long. In DNA, the CDR3 is TGTGCCAGCAGCCCTCGACAGGGGAACTATGGCTACACCTTC. This codes for CASSPRQGNYGYTF.

The rearrangement links TRBV5-1 to TRBJ2-5, with a weak D call TRBD2 (5 bases). The CDR3 has 14 amino acids. The V gene lost 2 bases and the J gene lost 3 bases, with 11 bases spanning the gap. Germline CDR1 and CDR2: SGHRS and YFSETQ. The CDR3 region has the DNA TGCGCCAGCAGCTTAACCGGACTGAAAGAGACCCAGTACTTC. It codes for CASSLTGLKETQYF.

This clonotype came up many times. This chain joins TRBV10-3 and TRBJ2-1; D is perhaps TRBD1 (6 bases). V dropped 0 bases and J dropped 0 bases, with 6 bases sitting between them. CDR3 size: 15 residues. CDR1 is ENHRY, CDR2 SYGVKD, per germline. As DNA, the CDR3 is TGTGCCATCAGTGAGTCAGGGGGCTCCTACAATGAGCAGTTCTTC. Protein sequence: CAISESGGSYNEQFF.

This chain uses TRBV28 with TRBJ1-2; possible D gene TRBD1, 6 bases. The CDR3 contains 13 residues. Trimming took off 1 base at V and 7 bases at J, with 10 bases between the two ends. Per germline, CDR1 MDHEN and CDR2 SYDVKM. The DNA for the CDR3 is TGTGCCAGCAGTTTATCAGGGGCGGGTGGCTACACCTTC. Its protein is CASSLSGAGGYTF.

This clonotype was seen ten or more times. This rearrangement joins TRBV7-8 to TRBJ2-5, with D perhaps TRBD1 or TRBD2 (5 bases each). The CDR3 is made up of 16 amino acids. CDR1 and CDR2 (germline): SGHVS, FQNEAQ. Trimming left V 1 base short and J 5 bases short, with 17 bases between. The CDR3 reads CASSLVLGTKGETQYF. In DNA, the CDR3 is TGTGCCAGCAGCTTAGTGTTGGGGACCAAGGGGGAGACCCAGTACTTC.

A few counts support this clonotype. The CDR3, as DNA: TGTGCCTGGATACCGGGGCTTACCTACAATGAGCAGTTCTTC. Its protein product is CAWIPGLTYNEQFF. The genes are TRBV30 and TRBJ2-5; D is perhaps TRBD1 or TRBD2 (5 bases each). The end of the DNA fits TRBJ2-1 better, so the J call may be wrong. This CDR3 has 14 residues. Germline CDR1 GTSNPN, CDR2 SVGIG (reference sequence).

The rearrangement links TRBV12-3 or TRBV12-4 to TRBJ2-6, with 7 bases identical to TRBD1. The V gene end was trimmed by 6 bases and the J gene end by 2 bases; junction bases not matched to a gene: 4. CDR3 size: 15 residues. CDR3 amino acids: CASRQTGAGANVLTF. Written as DNA, the CDR3 is TGTGCCAGCAGACAAACAGGGGCTGGGGCCAACGTCCTGACTTTC.

The rearrangement joins TRBV27 to TRBJ1-6, with D unresolved. The CDR3 extends over 16 amino acids. The ends were cut back, 5 bases at V and 7 bases at J, with 18 bases in the middle. Germline CDR1 and CDR2: MNHEY and SMNVEV (reference sequence). CDR3 residues: CASSPTREGYNSPLHF. CDR3 DNA: TGTGCCAGCAGTCCCACCCGAGAGGGTTACAATTCACCCCTCCACTTT.

The table lists this clonotype with a few counts. The chain employs TRBV6-2 or TRBV6-3 and TRBJ2-7; D is uncertain. CDR1 and CDR2 (germline): MNHEY, SVGEGT. Trimming cost V 0 bases and J 3 bases, with 21 bases left between them. This CDR3 has 18 residues. CDR3 nucleotide sequence: TGTGCCAGCAGTTACTCGAAGTCTCGTCCGTCCAGATACTACGAGCAGTACTTC. Its translation is CASSYSKSRPSRYYEQYF.

This clonotype appeared many times. The rearrangement uses TRBV6-1 and TRBJ2-2; 11 bases align to TRBD2. Germline V lookup: CDR1 MNHNS, CDR2 SASEGT. The junction had 4 bases not matched to a gene; V was cut back by 6 bases and J by 1 base. The CDR3 loop spans 16 amino acids. The CDR3 loop reads CASRPTSGRNTGELFF. In DNA, the CDR3 is TGTGCCAGCAGACCAACTAGCGGGAGGAACACCGGGGAGCTGTTTTTT.

J is TRBJ2-7 and V is TRBV7-3, with TRBD2 identical over 11 bases. The CDR3 length is 19 residues. The germline gives CDR1 SGHTA, CDR2 FQGTGA. V lost 2 bases, J lost 6 bases, and 18 bases stayed unmatched. As DNA, the CDR3 is TGTGCCAGCAGCTTATTATCCGGAACTAGCGGGAGTGGCGCGTTCGAGCAGTACTTC. Encoded protein: CASSLLSGTSGSGAFEQYF.

V usage is TRBV29-1 and J usage is TRBJ1-1; D unresolved. This CDR3 spans 14 amino acids. Germline CDR1 and CDR2: SQVTM and ANQGSEA. Trimming pared 1 base from V and 2 bases from J, leaving 11 bases between. The CDR3 here is CSVEVWTGNTEAFF. The CDR3 DNA sequence: TGCAGCGTTGAAGTTTGGACGGGTAACACTGAAGCTTTCTTT.

This chain links TRBV18 with TRBJ2-5; tentative D call: TRBD2 (5 bases). The CDR3 totals 17 residues. Per the germline V gene, CDR1 is KGHSH and CDR2 is LQKENI. Between the trimmed V and J ends, which lost 6 bases and 3 bases, there was a span of 23 bases. CDR3 residues: CASSSPFGVREKETQYF. As DNA, the CDR3 is TGTGCCAGCTCCTCGCCCTTCGGGGTCCGCGAAAAAGAGACCCAGTACTTC.

This clonotype was detected once. CDR3 sequence: CASSLASLGQRVTNEKLFF. CDR3 coding DNA: TGCGCCAGCAGCTTGGCGTCCTTGGGACAGAGAGTAACTAATGAAAAACTGTTTTTT. This chain joins TRBV5-1 and TRBJ1-4; 7 bases match TRBD1. With 0 bases clipped from V and 1 base from J, the junction kept 12 bases outside the gene matches. Germline CDR1 is SGHRS and CDR2 is YFSETQ. This CDR3 has 19 amino acids.

This clonotype showed up just a few times. The V gene is TRBV15, the J gene TRBJ2-7; TRBD2 matches at 10 bases. The CDR3 contains 13 residues. Germline-derived CDR1 and CDR2 are LNHNV and YYDKDF (reference sequence). V was clipped by 6 bases and J by 4 bases; unmatched bases: 3. CDR3 sequence (DNA): TGTGCCACCAGACCGACTAGCGGGTACGAGCAGTACTTC. Translating gives CATRPTSGYEQYF. The full variable domain, completed using reference TRBV15 and TRBJ2-7, is DAMVIQNPRYQVTQFGKPVTLSCSQTLNHNVMYWYQQKSSQAPKLLFHYYDKDFNNEADTPDNFQSRRPNTSFCFLDIRSPGLGDTAMYLCATRPTSGYEQYFGPGTRLTVT.

This rearrangement joins TRBV5-1 to TRBJ1-1; TRBD1 is a possible D gene (5 bases). V was cut by 1 base and J by 1 base, with 14 bases left in between. The V gene's germline CDR1 is SGHRS and CDR2 YFSETQ. This CDR3 contains 16 residues. The CDR3 DNA reads as TGCGCCAGCAGCTTGTCAAGGGACTGGTGGAACACTGAAGCTTTCTTT. Amino acid sequence: CASSLSRDWWNTEAFF.

This clonotype was observed a single time. The chain couples TRBV5-1 to TRBJ2-5; 8 bases agree with TRBD2. The J call may be faulty, since TRBJ2-1 better matches the DNA end. The CDR3 has 14 residues. CDR1 is SGHRS, CDR2 YFSETQ, per germline. The DNA of the CDR3 is TGCGCCAGCAGCTTGTTAGCGGGGAACAGTGAGCAGTTCTTC. This sequence encodes CASSLLAGNSEQFF.

The rearrangement joins TRBV4-3 to TRBJ2-1; D is possibly TRBD2 (6 bases). CDR3 size: 17 residues. Trimming pared 3 bases from V and 4 bases from J, leaving 19 bases between. Looked up from germline, CDR1 is LGHNA and CDR2 is YSLEER. DNA of the CDR3: TGCGCCAGCAGCCACCTGACCGGGAGCGCACATTACAATGAGCAGTTCTTC. This gives the protein CASSHLTGSAHYNEQFF.

V is TRBV4-1 and J is TRBJ2-2; D perhaps matches TRBD2 (6 bases). The V end lost 1 base, the J end lost 0 bases, and 12 bases lay between the germline ends. Germline-derived CDR1 and CDR2 are MGHRA and YSYEKL. CDR3 size: 17 residues. The CDR3 loop reads CASSQGRGGANTGELFF. The CDR3 DNA is TGCGCCAGCAGCCAAGGACGGGGCGGGGCGAACACCGGGGAGCTGTTTTTT.

The J gene is TRBJ2-5, the V gene TRBV9; possibly TRBD2 for D (6 bases). The CDR3 length is 13 residues. V lost 4 bases and J 5 bases, leaving 12 bases between the germline ends. Germline V gives CDR1 SGDLS, CDR2 YYNGEE. The CDR3 is CASSRLGGETQYF. DNA for the CDR3: TGTGCCAGCAGCCGACTAGGAGGGGAGACCCAGTACTTC. Full variable domain (missing parts from reference TRBV9 and TRBJ2-5): DSGVTQTPKHLITATGQRVTLRCSPRSGDLSVYWYQQSLDQGLQFLIQYYNGEERAKGNILERFSAQQFPDLHSELNLSSLELGDSALYFCASSRLGGETQYFGPGTRLLVL.

This clonotype was counted between two and nine times. The chain employs TRBV5-1 and TRBJ1-6; D unclear. The germline V gene encodes CDR1 SGHRS and CDR2 YFSETQ. V was pared by 4 bases and J by 4 bases, with 6 bases between. The CDR3 is made up of 13 amino acids. The chain's CDR3 is CASSAGYNSPLHF. The CDR3 DNA is TGCGCCAGCAGCGCGGGGTATAATTCACCCCTCCACTTT.

As to this clonotype: A much larger clone is a single base away; this may be a read error. The CDR3 does not end in the conserved phenylalanine or tryptophan, so this is likely a read error. CDR3 loop: CASSLAGGYQETQYS. DNA of the CDR3: TGTGCCAGCAGTCTAGCGGGGGGCTATCAAGAGACCCAGTACTCC. This sequence joins TRBV14 and TRBJ2-5; 11 nucleotides line up with TRBD2. The CDR3 has 15 residues. Trimming cost V 6 bases and J 2 bases; bases outside gene matches: 5. In germline, CDR1 is SGHDN, CDR2 FVKESK.